This entry describes one T cell receptor (beta chain). The antigen is not known. The data stem from a study of cytomegalovirus exposure and HLA in healthy donors. In the study overall: Around 190 million T cells yielded more than 90 million unique TCR beta sequences, as an earlier analysis found.

Study-wide points: With further analysis later on, most CMV-associated TCR beta chains appeared HLA-restricted.

The CDR3 runs to 14 residues. Germline V gene lookup returns CDR1 GTSNPN and CDR2 SVGIG (reference sequence). V was cut by 0 bases and J by 6 bases, with 15 bases left in between. Use of 60 Vbeta and 13 Jbeta primers characterized the PCR. Here immunoSEQ multiplex PCR was the method, and the copy in TCRdb shows in-frame clones only, minus some. The sample contains tens of thousands of clones, 70% to 75% of which appear only once. Source material: PBMCs. The rearrangement joins TRBV30 to TRBJ2-7; D ambiguous. This TCR came from a woman aged 45-65 years in good health and CMV-seropositive. CDR3 sequence: CAWSVGPTLPEQYF. The CDR3 bases are TGTGCCTGGAGTGTAGGCCCTACACTACCCGAGCAGTACTTC.